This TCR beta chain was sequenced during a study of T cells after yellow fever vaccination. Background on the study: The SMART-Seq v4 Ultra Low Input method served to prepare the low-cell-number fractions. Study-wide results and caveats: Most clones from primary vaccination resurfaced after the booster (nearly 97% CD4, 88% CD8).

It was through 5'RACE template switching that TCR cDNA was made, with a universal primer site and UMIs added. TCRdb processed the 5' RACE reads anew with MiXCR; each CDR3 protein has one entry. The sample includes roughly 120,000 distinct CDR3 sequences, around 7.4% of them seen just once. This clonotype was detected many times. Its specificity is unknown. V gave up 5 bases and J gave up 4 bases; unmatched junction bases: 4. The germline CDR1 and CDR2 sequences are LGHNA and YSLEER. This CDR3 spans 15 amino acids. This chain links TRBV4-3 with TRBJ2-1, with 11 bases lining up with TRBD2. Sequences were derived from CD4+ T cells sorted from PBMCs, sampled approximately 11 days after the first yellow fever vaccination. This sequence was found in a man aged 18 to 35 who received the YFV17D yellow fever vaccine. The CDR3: CASSFTSGGYNEQFF. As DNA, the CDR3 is TGCGCCAGCAGCTTCACTAGCGGGGGTTACAATGAGCAGTTCTTC.